This T cell receptor beta chain was recovered during a study of cytomegalovirus exposure and HLA in healthy donors. Study-wide context: Most donors, about 77% of a few hundred genotyped, fell in the Caucasian-associated ancestry cluster.

This clone was found many times. Its antigen is not identified. Per germline, CDR1 MNHNS and CDR2 SASEGT. The CDR3 is 15 residues long. V trimming: 3 bases; J trimming: 5 bases; junction bases outside the gene matches: 9. Study-level findings and limits: When analyzed later, the rates of TCR association showed variation by HLA locus, with DRB1 the most and HLA-C the fewest. Accurate predictions that matched the HLA-A and HLA-B alleles of most subjects were reportedly made from TCR beta sequences.

This donor lacks a recorded CMV serostatus. PCR primers comprised 60 Vbeta and 13 Jbeta primers. TCRdb's table, derived via immunoSEQ multiplex PCR, lists solely in-frame clones and lacks some. The sample lists 130,000 to 150,000 clones, roughly 73% occurring once. V usage is TRBV6-1 and J usage is TRBJ2-7, with 8 bases lining up with TRBD2. This receptor was identified in a human donor in good health. Sequencing input: PBMCs. The CDR3 reads CASSDLAGSLDEQYF. The CDR3 DNA follows: TGTGCCAGCAGTGATTTAGCGGGATCACTCGACGAGCAGTACTTC.